This entry concerns a single T cell receptor beta chain. The authors' processing: The authors estimated nucleated cell counts from reference gene primer amplification. The method was immunoSEQ multiplex PCR; TCRdb's version includes in-frame clones alone and lacks a portion of them. V and J calls and clone size are given by that table; D and trimming were obtained from the DNA. The sample lists approximately 300,000 clones, 90% occurring once. These data originate in a study of blood T cell repertoires in COVID-19. Study at large: Sites across the United States, Italy and Spain contributed samples from acute and convalescent COVID-19. Sources were T cells, B-cell-depleted T cells, or PBMCs; the material itself was cDNA or gDNA.

In germline, CDR1 is LNHDA, CDR2 SQIVND (reference sequence). The germline V and J ends were trimmed by 4 bases and 0 bases, with 14 bases remaining between them. This CDR3 region has 16 residues. This TCR was sampled from a woman aged 30 to 39 with COVID-19, enrolled during active disease. Sequenced sample: peripheral blood. The chain has TRBV19 and TRBJ2-3; no firm D call. In DNA, the CDR3 is TGTGCCAGTAGTAAAGAGGAACTACCTAGCACAGATACGCAGTATTTT. It specifies CASSKEELPSTDTQYF. Variable domain in full (rest from reference TRBV19 and TRBJ2-3): DGGITQSPKYLFRKEGQNVTLSCEQNLNHDAMYWYRQDPGQGLRLIYYSQIVNDFQKGDIAEGYSVSREKKESFPLTVTSAQKNPTAFYLCASSKEELPSTDTQYFGPGTRLTVL.